This T cell receptor beta chain came from a study of T-cell reconstitution after alpha-beta-depleted transplantation in children. General observations from the study: Several hundred expanded graft clones reportedly were the source of alpha-beta T cells about two months after transplant. Newly produced T cells mostly accounted for T-cell counts and diversity one year post-transplant.

Using unique molecular identifiers, the investigators prepared the TCRbeta library. Each CDR3 protein gets one entry after TCRdb re-called the PCR reads with MiXCR. The sample contains about 200,000 distinct CDR3 sequences, just under 6.5% of which appear only once. For this clonotype: Its matching antigen is unknown.

J gave up 6 bases and V 5 bases, and 2 bases lay outside the gene matches. Per the germline V gene, CDR1 is MNHEY and CDR2 is SMNVEV (reference sequence). The CDR3 is 12 residues long. The V and J genes are TRBV27 and TRBJ1-1; 8 nucleotides match TRBD1. The sequence was collected from a girl under three years old with combined immunodeficiency, due to receive a stem cell transplant. Source: PBMCs, taken before TCRalphabeta/CD19-depleted stem cell transplant. CDR3 in DNA: TGTGCCAGCAGTGAGACAGGGGCTGAAGCTTTCTTT. It is translated as CASSETGAEAFF.